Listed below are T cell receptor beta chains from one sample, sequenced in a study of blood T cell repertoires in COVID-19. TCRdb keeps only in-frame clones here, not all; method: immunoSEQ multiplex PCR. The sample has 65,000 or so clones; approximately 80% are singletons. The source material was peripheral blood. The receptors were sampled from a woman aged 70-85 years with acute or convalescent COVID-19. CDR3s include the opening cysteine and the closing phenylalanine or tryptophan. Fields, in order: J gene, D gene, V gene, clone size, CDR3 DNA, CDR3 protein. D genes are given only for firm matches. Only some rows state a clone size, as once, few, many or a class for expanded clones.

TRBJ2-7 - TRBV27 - TGTGCCAGCAGCCGGGACAAATATTCAGCCGAGCAGTACTTC CASSRDKYSAEQYF
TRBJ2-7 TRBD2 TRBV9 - TGTGCCAGCAGCGTGGGACTAGCGGGACGGTACGAGCAGTACTTC CASSVGLAGRYEQYF
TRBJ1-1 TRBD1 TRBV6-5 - TGTGCCAGCAGTACCGGACAGGAAAGGGGTGAAGCTTTCTTT CASSTGQERGEAFF
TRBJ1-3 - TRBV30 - TGTGCCTGGAGTACCGGGACAAACTCTGGAAACACCATATATTTT CAWSTGTNSGNTIYF
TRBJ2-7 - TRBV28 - TGTGCCAGCACCTCTAATATTTACGAGCAGTACTTC CASTSNIYEQYF
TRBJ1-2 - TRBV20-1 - TGCAGTGCTACTCCCCCGGGTGGCTACACCTTC CSATPPGGYTF
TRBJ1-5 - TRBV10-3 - TGTGCCATCAGTGAGAAGGAGTCAGATCAGCCCCAGCATTTT CAISEKESDQPQHF
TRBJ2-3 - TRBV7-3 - TGTGCCAGCACCCCAGGGGGGACTAGCACAGATACGCAGTATTTT CASTPGGTSTDTQYF
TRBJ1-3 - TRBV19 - TGTGCCAGTAGTCCGGGAAACACCATATATTTT CASSPGNTIYF
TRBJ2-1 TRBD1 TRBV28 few TGTGCCAGCAGTTTCCGGGACAGAGTATCCAATGAGCAGTTCTTC CASSFRDRVSNEQFF
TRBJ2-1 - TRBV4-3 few TGCGCCAGCAGCCAAGATTGGACAGAGAATTACAATGAGCAGTTCTTC CASSQDWTENYNEQFF
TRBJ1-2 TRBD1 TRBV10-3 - TGTGCCATCAGTGGGGACAGCAGCGATGGCTACACCTTC CAISGDSSDGYTF
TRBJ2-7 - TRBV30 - TGTGCCTGGAGCGGGGGTTTTCAACATAACTACGAGCAGTACTTC CAWSGGFQHNYEQYF
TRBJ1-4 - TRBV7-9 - TGTGCCAGCAGCTCAGCGCGGGGGGCGGGTGAAATTGGTGAAAAACTGTTTTTT CASSSARGAGEIGEKLFF
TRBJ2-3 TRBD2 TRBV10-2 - TGCGCCAGCAGTGAACCAAGCGGGGGTAGCACAGATACGCAGTATTTT CASSEPSGGSTDTQYF
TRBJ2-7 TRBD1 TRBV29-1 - TGCAGCGTTACGTACCGGGACAGGAGCTACGAGCAGTACTTC CSVTYRDRSYEQYF
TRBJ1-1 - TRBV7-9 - TGTGCCAGCAGCCCCGTCGGGGTTTGGGACACTGAAGCTTTCTTT CASSPVGVWDTEAFF
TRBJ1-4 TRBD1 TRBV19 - TGTGCCAGTCGTGCGGGACAGTTTAATGAAAAACTGTTTTTT CASRAGQFNEKLFF
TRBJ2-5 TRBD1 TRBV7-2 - TGTGCCAGCACACGAACAGGACAGGACGCGGAGACCCAGTACTTC CASTRTGQDAETQYF
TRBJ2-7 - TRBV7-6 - TGTGCCAGCAGCCCAATAGGACAGAACTGGTCTCACTCCTACGAGCAGTACTTC CASSPIGQNWSHSYEQYF
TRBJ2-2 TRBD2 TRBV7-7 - TGTGCTAGCAGCGACGGGGGGGACGGGGAGCTGTTTTTT CASSDGGDGELFF
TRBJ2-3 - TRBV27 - TGTGCCAGCAGCCGAACAGGGTATGTCGATACGCAGTATTTT CASSRTGYVDTQYF
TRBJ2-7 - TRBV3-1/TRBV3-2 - TGTGCCAGCGAGCGATTCGGTTCCGAGCAGTACTTC CASERFGSEQYF
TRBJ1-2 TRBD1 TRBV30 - TGTGCCCATTGGACAGGAGGAGGCTACACCTTC CAHWTGGGYTF
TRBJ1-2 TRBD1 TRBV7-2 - TGTGCCAGCAGCTCTTCAGGGGGTTCCTATGGCTACACCTTC CASSSSGGSYGYTF
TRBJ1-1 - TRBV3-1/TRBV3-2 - TGTGCCAGCAGCCAAGAAGCGAGCATGAACACTGAAGCTTTCTTT CASSQEASMNTEAFF
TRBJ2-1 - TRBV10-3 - TGTGCCATCAGTGCGATGAGGGAAAACAATGAGCAGTTCTTC CAISAMRENNEQFF
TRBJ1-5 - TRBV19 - TGTGCCAGTAGTATAGAGGACAATACAAACAATCAGCCCCAGCATTTT CASSIEDNTNNQPQHF